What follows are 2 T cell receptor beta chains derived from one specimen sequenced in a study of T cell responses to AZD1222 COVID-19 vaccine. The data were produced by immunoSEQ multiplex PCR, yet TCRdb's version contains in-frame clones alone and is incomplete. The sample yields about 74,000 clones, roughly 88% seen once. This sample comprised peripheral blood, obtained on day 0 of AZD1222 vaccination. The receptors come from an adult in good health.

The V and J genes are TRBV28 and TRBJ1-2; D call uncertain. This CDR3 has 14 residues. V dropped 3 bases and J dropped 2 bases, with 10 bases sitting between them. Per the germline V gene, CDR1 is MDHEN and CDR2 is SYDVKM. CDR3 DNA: TGTGCCAGCAGTTTCATGGGGTCGAACTATGGCTACACCTTC. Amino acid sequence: CASSFMGSNYGYTF.

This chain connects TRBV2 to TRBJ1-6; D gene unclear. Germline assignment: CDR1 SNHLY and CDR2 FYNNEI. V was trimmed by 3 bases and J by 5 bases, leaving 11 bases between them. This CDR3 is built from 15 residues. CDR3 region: CASSDRLGNNSPLHF. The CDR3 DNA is TGTGCCAGCAGTGATCGGTTAGGGAATAATTCACCCCTCCACTTT.